Presented here are 2 T cell receptor beta chains from one specimen sequenced in a study of CXCR3-negative and CXCR3-positive naive CD8 T cells. Broader study findings: CXCR3-positive naive cells carried more hydrophobic TRB CDR3s than CXCR3-negative ones.

No antigens are known for them. The authors prepared UMI-labeled TRB cDNA libraries by 5' RACE. No DNA is given; TCRdb re-called the 5' RACE reads and lists each CDR3 protein once. Recorded for this sample: some 85,000 distinct CDR3 sequences. The specimen sequenced was naive CXCR3+ CD8+ T cells from blood. The subset was: CD45RO-CCR7+CD27+CD95- naive CD8+ T cells expressing CXCR3 (TNR3+). These TCRs come from a human donor in good health. Some clones in this sample may be carry-over from other donors' samples.

V usage is TRBV10-3 and J usage is TRBJ2-3; TCRdb returns TRBD2, unconfirmable since there is no DNA. Germline V gene lookup returns CDR1 ENHRY and CDR2 SYGVKD. The CDR3 sequence is 14 residues long. The CDR3: CATSDGTPDGTQYF.

V and J are TRBV20-1 and TRBJ1-1. Germline CDR1 is DFQATT and CDR2 is SNEGSKA (reference sequence). CDR3 length: 12 residues. Here the CDR3 reads CSASQTETEAFF.